Listed here are 23 T cell receptor beta chains from one sample, sequenced in a study of OX40 agonist ivuxolimab in advanced cancers. Here immunoSEQ multiplex PCR was the method, and the copy in TCRdb shows in-frame clones only, minus some. The sample shows 45,000 or so clones, around 86% of them seen only once. The sample here was CD4+ or CD8+ T cells sorted from blood, taken in a trial of the OX40 agonist ivuxolimab. Source of these receptors: an adult with an advanced solid tumor such as melanoma, head and neck, liver or kidney cancer.

This chain uses TRBV7-6 with TRBJ2-3, with TRBD2 matching over 13 bases. Trimming cost V 4 bases and J 5 bases; bases outside gene matches: 6. Germline V lookup: CDR1 SGHVS, CDR2 FNYEAQ. The CDR3 is 16 residues long. CDR3 loop: CASSSGLAGVVDTQYF. CDR3 DNA: TGTGCCAGCAGCTCAGGACTAGCGGGAGTGGTAGATACGCAGTATTTT.

This chain links TRBV27 with TRBJ2-7; 9 bases agree with TRBD1. Germline CDR1 MNHEY, CDR2 SMNVEV (reference sequence). The CDR3 contains 16 residues. V gave up 4 bases and J gave up 2 bases; unmatched junction bases: 9. CDR3: CASSSQSGQGPYEQYF. The CDR3 DNA sequence: TGTGCCAGCAGTTCCCAATCGGGACAGGGCCCCTACGAGCAGTACTTC.

The CDR3 is CASSYGWESDSPLHF. DNA for the CDR3: TGTGCCAGCAGTTACGGCTGGGAATCCGATTCACCCCTCCACTTT. The V and J genes are TRBV6-5 and TRBJ1-6; unclear D gene. Germline values: CDR1 MNHEY, CDR2 SVGAGI. This CDR3 comprises 15 residues. Trimming removed 2 bases from V and 8 bases from J, with 13 bases in between.

This clone turned up a few times. The chain links TRBV18 to TRBJ2-7; either TRBD1 or TRBD2 may supply D (5 bases each). The CDR3 is made up of 11 amino acids. Germline CDR1 KGHSH, CDR2 LQKENI. V lost 3 bases and J 5 bases, leaving 5 bases between the germline ends. The CDR3 region is CASSPGDEQYF. In nucleotides, the CDR3 is TGTGCCAGCTCACCGGGGGACGAGCAGTACTTC.

This sequence joins TRBV30 and TRBJ1-1, with D unresolved. With 4 bases removed from V and 0 bases from J, the gap between germline ends came to 15 bases. The CDR3 is made up of 15 amino acids. Germline-derived CDR1 and CDR2 are GTSNPN and SVGIG (reference sequence). The CDR3 nucleotides are TGTGCCTGGAACGCCGGTGGCAGTATGAACACTGAAGCTTTCTTT. Residues: CAWNAGGSMNTEAFF. Using reference TRBV30 and TRBJ1-1 for the parts outside the CDR3, the full variable domain is SQTIHQWPATLVQPVGSPLSLECTVEGTSNPNLYWYRQAAGRGLQLLFYSVGIGQISSEVPQNLSASRPQDRQFILSSKKLLLSDSGFYLCAWNAGGSMNTEAFFGQGTRLTVV.

The rearrangement uses TRBV4-1 and TRBJ1-1, with TRBD1 matching over 7 bases. CDR1 is MGHRA, CDR2 YSYEKL, per germline. V was pared by 1 base and J by 4 bases, with 3 bases of the junction left unmatched. The CDR3 is 14 residues long. CDR3 in amino acids: CASSQGQGGTEAFF. In DNA, the CDR3 is TGCGCCAGCAGCCAAGGCCAGGGGGGCACTGAAGCTTTCTTT.

This clone has just one count. J is TRBJ2-5 and V is TRBV7-2, with TRBD1 matching 8 bases. After removal of 4 bases from V and 4 bases from J, the junction contained 5 bases not matched to a gene. This CDR3 is 14 amino acids long. Germline CDR1 reads SGHTA; CDR2 reads FQGNSA. The CDR3 protein is CASSSRQGLETQYF. The CDR3 DNA sequence: TGTGCCAGCAGCTCTCGACAGGGGCTAGAGACCCAGTACTTC. Supplemented by reference TRBV7-2 and TRBJ2-5, the full variable domain reads GAGVSQSPSNKVTEKGKDVELRCDPISGHTALYWYRQSLGQGLEFLIYFQGNSAPDKSGLPSDRFSAERTGGSVSTLTIQRTQQEDSAVYLCASSSRQGLETQYFGPGTRLLVL.

The rearrangement joins TRBV7-9 to TRBJ2-7; unclear D gene. Deletions cut 5 bases from V and 7 bases from J, with 18 bases between. The CDR3 runs to 14 residues. Germline CDR1 and CDR2: SEHNR and FQNEAQ (reference sequence). Here the CDR3 DNA reads TGTGCCAGCAGCGCACCTGATTCAGTGCGGGAGCAGTACTTC. This translates into CASSAPDSVREQYF.

The chain links TRBV7-9 to TRBJ1-6, with D maybe TRBD1 (5 bases). The CDR3 has 12 amino acids. Germline-derived CDR1 and CDR2 are SEHNR and FQNEAQ (reference sequence). V lost 3 bases, J lost 16 bases, and 13 bases lay in between. Here the CDR3 reads CASSLEGKRLHF. The CDR3 DNA follows: TGTGCCAGCAGCTTGGAGGGGAAGAGACTCCACTTT.

V is TRBV6-5 and J is TRBJ2-2, with D maybe TRBD1 (5 bases). The CDR3 runs to 16 residues. Germline values: CDR1 MNHEY, CDR2 SVGAGI. Trimming cost V 0 bases and J 6 bases, with 14 bases left between them. CDR3 coding DNA: TGTGCCAGCAGTTACTCGACGCTGGGGCTAGCCGGGGAGCTGTTTTTT. Its protein is CASSYSTLGLAGELFF.

In this sample, this clone turned up a few times. The chain employs TRBV7-9 and TRBJ2-5; D gene ambiguous. V lost 1 base and J lost 7, with 4 bases in between. The CDR3 is 11 amino acids. Per the germline V gene, CDR1 is SEHNR and CDR2 is FQNEAQ (reference sequence). CDR3 region: CASSLDGTQYF. CDR3 coding DNA: TGTGCCAGCAGCTTAGATGGGACCCAGTACTTC.

This clone was found a few times. This chain links TRBV27 with TRBJ2-5, with 10 positions matching TRBD2. Germline V gene sequence: CDR1 MNHEY, CDR2 SMNVEV (reference sequence). The J segment lost 4 bases and the V segment lost 1 base, leaving 9 bases of the junction unmatched. This CDR3 is 17 amino acids long. DNA for the CDR3: TGTGCCAGCAGTTTATACGTAGCGGGGGGCCTCCCAGAGACCCAGTACTTC. Its protein is CASSLYVAGGLPETQYF.

This clone was seen once. The chain is built from TRBV11-1 and TRBJ2-3; 7 bases fit TRBD2. The CDR3 contains 15 residues. CDR1 and CDR2 from the germline V gene are SGHAT and FQDESV (reference sequence). The V segment lost 1 base and the J segment 2 bases; nucleotides outside the gene matches: 3. As DNA, the CDR3 is TGTGCCAGCAGCTTAGATCTAGCGGACACAGATACGCAGTATTTT. Protein sequence: CASSLDLADTDTQYF.

The genes are TRBV4-2 and TRBJ1-5; a possible D gene is TRBD1 (5 bases). Trimming cost V 0 bases and J 2 bases, with 8 bases left between them. CDR3 length: 15 amino acids. Germline CDR1 LGHNA, CDR2 YNFKEQ. CDR3 loop: CASSQDSRGNQPQHF. CDR3 in DNA: TGTGCCAGCAGCCAAGACTCCAGGGGCAATCAGCCCCAGCATTTT.

This clone was found once. This chain uses TRBV13 with TRBJ2-7; 10 bases map to TRBD2. V lost 4 bases, J lost 4 bases, and 4 bases stayed unmatched. Germline V lookup: CDR1 PRHDT, CDR2 FYEKMQ (reference sequence). CDR3 length equals 14 residues. The CDR3 spells CASSYGLAEYEQYF. CDR3 sequence (DNA): TGTGCCAGCAGCTACGGACTAGCGGAGTACGAGCAGTACTTC. Looking up the rest from reference TRBV13 and TRBJ2-7 gives the full variable domain: AAGVIQSPRHLIKEKRETATLKCYPIPRHDTVYWYQQGPGQDPQFLISFYEKMQSDKGSIPDRFSAQQFSDYHSELNMSSLELGDSALYFCASSYGLAEYEQYFGPGTRLTVT.

The V gene is TRBV27, the J gene TRBJ1-1; a possible D gene is TRBD1 (5 bases). V was trimmed by 2 bases and J by 1 base, leaving 14 bases between them. CDR1 and CDR2 (germline): MNHEY, SMNVEV (reference sequence). The CDR3 spans 16 residues. CDR3 nucleotides: TGTGCCAGCAGTTTAGCAGGGAGCCGGGCGAACACTGAAGCTTTCTTT. It codes for CASSLAGSRANTEAFF.

This clone showed up just a few times. The genes are TRBV11-1 and TRBJ2-7; the D call may be TRBD1 or TRBD2 (5 bases each). Germline V gene data show CDR1 as SGHAT and CDR2 as FQDESV (reference sequence). CDR3 length: 14 amino acids. The V end was cut by 3 bases, the J end by 6 bases, with 15 bases between. CDR3 in DNA: TGTGCCAGCAGCTTCCGGGGTCAGAGGGGCGAGCAGTACTTC. This gives the protein CASSFRGQRGEQYF.

V usage is TRBV15 and J usage is TRBJ2-3; 9 nucleotides match TRBD2. The J segment lost 0 bases and the V segment lost 1 base, leaving 5 bases of the junction unmatched. This CDR3 comprises 17 residues. The V gene's germline CDR1 is LNHNV and CDR2 YYDKDF (reference sequence). In DNA form, the CDR3 reads TGTGCCACCAGCAGAGGTATAGCGGGAGCTAGCACAGATACGCAGTATTTT. Its translation is CATSRGIAGASTDTQYF.

Of note for this clone: Possible read error: a much larger clone is one base away. The rearrangement joins TRBV4-3 to TRBJ1-5; D remains unclear. Germline V gene lookup returns CDR1 LGHNA and CDR2 YSLEER. This CDR3 is built from 15 residues. The CDR3 loop is CTSSPRRYSNQPQHF. The DNA of the CDR3 is TGCACCAGCAGCCCTCGACGGTATAGCAATCAGCCCCAGCATTTT.

The V gene is TRBV13, the J gene TRBJ2-7, with 9 bases fitting TRBD1. From germline, CDR1 is PRHDT and CDR2 FYEKMQ (reference sequence). V lost 6 bases, J lost 7 bases, and 13 bases stayed unmatched. CDR3 length equals 15 residues. The CDR3 region has the DNA TGTGCCAGCAGTTTATCAAGGACAGGGGTTGGGGAGCAGTACTTC. Translated, it gives CASSLSRTGVGEQYF.

Points on this clone: This CDR3 fails to terminate in the conserved phenylalanine or tryptophan, so it likely reflects a read error. This chain connects TRBV7-9 to TRBJ2-7, with 8 nucleotides matching TRBD1. The CDR3 totals 15 residues. The germline V gene has CDR1 SEHNR and CDR2 FQNEAQ (reference sequence). V lost 4 bases and J lost 5; bases outside the gene matches: 10. The CDR3 sequence is CASSYPGQGFHEQYL. The CDR3 bases are TGTGCCAGCAGCTATCCCGGACAGGGCTTCCACGAGCAGTACCTC.

V usage is TRBV7-9 and J usage is TRBJ2-2, with 8 bases aligning to TRBD1. Germline V gene data show CDR1 as SEHNR and CDR2 as FQNEAQ (reference sequence). With V trimmed by 7 bases and J by 6 bases, 4 bases remained unmatched. The CDR3 runs 13 residues. Written as DNA, the CDR3 is TGTGCCAGCACCCCGACAGGGGCCGGGGAGCTGTTTTTT. Translated, it gives CASTPTGAGELFF.

The gene calls are TRBV11-1 and TRBJ1-1; 12 nucleotides line up with TRBD1. V dropped 5 bases and J dropped 4; count of bases not matched to a gene: 11. The CDR3 is 17 amino acids. CDR1 and CDR2 from the germline V gene are SGHAT and FQDESV (reference sequence). This chain's CDR3 is CASSASRDRGLGTEAFF. The CDR3 nucleotides read TGTGCCAGCAGCGCCTCCCGGGACAGGGGGCTCGGCACTGAAGCTTTCTTT.